Reported below is one T cell receptor (beta chain). This sample stems from a study of identical twins. MiXCR, run by TCRdb on the 5' RACE reads, gives a single entry per CDR3 protein. The data contain about 190,000 distinct CDR3 sequences, around 15% of them singletons. The CDR3 is made up of 13 amino acids. CDR1 and CDR2 (germline): GTSNPN, SVGIG (reference sequence). V was cut by 2 bases and J by 3 bases, with 7 bases left in between. The same specimen was also included in a second study, on T cells expressing NK-cell markers.

This receptor was obtained from a woman aged 18-30 years in good health. The genes are TRBV30 and TRBJ2-2; D unresolved. The sequenced sample was CD8+ T cells sorted from blood. This chain's CDR3 is CAWSPPDTGELFF. CDR3 DNA sequence: TGTGCCTGGAGTCCCCCGGACACCGGGGAGCTGTTTTTT.